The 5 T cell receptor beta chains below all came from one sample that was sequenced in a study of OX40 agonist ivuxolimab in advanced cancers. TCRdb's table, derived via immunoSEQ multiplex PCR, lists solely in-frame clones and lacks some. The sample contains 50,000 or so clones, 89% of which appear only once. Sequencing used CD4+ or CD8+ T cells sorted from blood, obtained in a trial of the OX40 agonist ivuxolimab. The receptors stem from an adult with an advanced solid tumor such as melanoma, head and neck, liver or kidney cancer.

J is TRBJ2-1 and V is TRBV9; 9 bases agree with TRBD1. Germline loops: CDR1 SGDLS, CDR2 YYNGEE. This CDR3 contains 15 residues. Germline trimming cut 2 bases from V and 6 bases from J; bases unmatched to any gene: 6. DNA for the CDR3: TGTGCCAGCAGCGTCCAGGTGACAGGGGGCAATGAGCAGTTCTTC. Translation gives CASSVQVTGGNEQFF.

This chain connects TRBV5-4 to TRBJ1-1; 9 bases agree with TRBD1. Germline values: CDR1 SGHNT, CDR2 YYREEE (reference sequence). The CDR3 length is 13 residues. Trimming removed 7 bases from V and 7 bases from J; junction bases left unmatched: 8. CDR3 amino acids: CASRDRAALEAFF. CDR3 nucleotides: TGTGCCAGCCGGGACAGGGCGGCCCTTGAAGCTTTCTTT.

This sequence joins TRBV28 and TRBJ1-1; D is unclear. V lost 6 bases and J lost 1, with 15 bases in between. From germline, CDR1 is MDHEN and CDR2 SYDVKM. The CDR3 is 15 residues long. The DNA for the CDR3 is TGTGCCAGCAGCACAGACCATGGTCCGAACACTGAAGCTTTCTTT. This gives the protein CASSTDHGPNTEAFF.

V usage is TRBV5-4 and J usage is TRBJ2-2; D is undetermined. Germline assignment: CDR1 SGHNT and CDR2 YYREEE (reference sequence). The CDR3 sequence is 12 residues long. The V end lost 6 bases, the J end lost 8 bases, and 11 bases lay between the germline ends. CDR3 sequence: CASTRKNGELFF. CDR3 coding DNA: TGTGCCAGCACCCGAAAAAATGGGGAGCTGTTTTTT. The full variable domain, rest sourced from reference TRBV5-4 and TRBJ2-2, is ETGVTQSPTHLIKTRGQQVTLRCSSQSGHNTVSWYQQALGQGPQFIFQYYREEENGRGNFPPRFSGLQFPNYSSELNVNALELDDSALYLCASTRKNGELFFGEGSRLTVL.

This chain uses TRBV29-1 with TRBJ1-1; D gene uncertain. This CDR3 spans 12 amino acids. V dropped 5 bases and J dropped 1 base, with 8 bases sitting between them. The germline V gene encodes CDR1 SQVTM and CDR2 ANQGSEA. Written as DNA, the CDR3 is TGCAGCGTTCTTCGGGAGAACACTGAAGCTTTCTTT. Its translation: CSVLRENTEAFF.